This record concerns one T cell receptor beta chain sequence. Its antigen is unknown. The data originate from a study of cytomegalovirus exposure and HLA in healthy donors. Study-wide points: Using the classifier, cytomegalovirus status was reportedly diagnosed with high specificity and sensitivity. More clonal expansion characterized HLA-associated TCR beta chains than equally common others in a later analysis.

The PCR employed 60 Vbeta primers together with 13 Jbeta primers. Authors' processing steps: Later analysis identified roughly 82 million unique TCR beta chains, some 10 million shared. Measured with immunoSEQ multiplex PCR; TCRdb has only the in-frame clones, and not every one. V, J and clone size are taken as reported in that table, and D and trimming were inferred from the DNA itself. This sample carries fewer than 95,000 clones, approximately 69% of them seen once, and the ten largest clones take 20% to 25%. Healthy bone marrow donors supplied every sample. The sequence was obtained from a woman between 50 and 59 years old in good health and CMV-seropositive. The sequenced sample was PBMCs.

The CDR3 here is CASKGRGEQYF. CDR3 coding DNA: TGTGCCAGCAAGGGGCGGGGGGAGCAGTACTTC. This chain links TRBV7-6 with TRBJ2-5, with 8 bases that match TRBD2. The germline V gene has CDR1 SGHVS and CDR2 FNYEAQ. The CDR3 has 11 residues. V trimming: 7 bases; J trimming: 11 bases; junction bases outside the gene matches: 6.